The present T cell receptor beta chain was sequenced within a study of T cells in Graves' hyperthyroidism and ophthalmopathy (dated 2019 in TCRdb). Study-level background: Peripheral blood samples were taken at the time of initial diagnosis, prior to any treatment. To identify TCR V-J signatures that set the groups apart, the researchers used a discovery cohort of about a hundred patients, made up of roughly 45 with Graves' ophthalmopathy and 57 with stable Graves' hyperthyroidism. An independent validation cohort of around 19 hyperthyroidism patients and 17 patients who later progressed to ophthalmopathy tested prospective prediction of ophthalmopathy. For training and testing, the 100 or so patients in the discovery cohort were randomly divided in a 7:3 ratio. In addition, the study compared T-cell repertoires in thyroid tissue and in blood from about six Graves' hyperthyroidism patients. Once sampling was done, hyperthyroidism patients were given methimazole at a starting dose of 30 mg daily, whereas ophthalmopathy patients were given high-dose intravenous methylprednisolone. The paper describes TCR Vbeta CDR3 sequencing of more than 120 peripheral blood samples, made up of around 41 ophthalmopathy patients, some 80 hyperthyroidism patients and roughly 17 progressor patients.

Study-wide findings and limitations: Blood samples also contained most of the expanded thyroid clonotypes (frequency above 0.001), which suggests that blood repertoires may reflect thyroid immune responses. No statistical method was used to fix the sample size in advance, and group allocation was not hidden from the investigators. In cross-validation, a model built on a 13 V-J signature told ophthalmopathy apart from stable hyperthyroidism with 85% to 90% sensitivity and roughly 83% specificity, and in testing the same model reached 80%/75%. During validation, the model predicted progression to ophthalmopathy a median of roughly six months ahead of onset, with almost 71% sensitivity and roughly 75% specificity.

The TCR beta CDR3 regions were amplified from the RNA transcripts. A first-round RT-PCR of the TCR CDR3 used the HTBI primer set with the Qiagen OneStep RT-PCR kit. A second multiplex PCR round built the libraries, followed by size selection and purification. Libraries were sequenced paired-end with 100 bp reads on an Illumina HiSeq2000. Per the authors' processing: SOAPnuke was used to process the raw data, with reads discarded if the reads contained adapters or uncalled bases, had a mean Phred below 15, or lacked an exact constant-primer or identifier match. COPE v1.2.5 was used to merge the high-quality paired reads, and each unique nucleotide sequence was defined as a clonotype. Clonotypes were aligned to IMGT TRBV, TRBD and TRBJ reference segments using MiTCR v1.1. The analysis was restricted to V-J combinations with a frequency above 0.0001, which together covered 99% to 99.2% of the repertoires. A TCS score was defined as the ratio between F50 (clonal expansion) and ExV (chaos), using BLOSUM62-based TCRdist between CDR3 peptides within each V-J. Welch's t-statistics and random forest reduced roughly 540 V-J features to 10 to 15, which were used in a naive Bayes classifier (R e1071). Thyroid-blood repertoire similarity was quantified with the Morisita-Horn index. The public reads were quality trimmed at Q25 with fastp and then assembled into clones with MiXCR by TCRdb, keeping productive beta chains. Each entry is one CDR3 protein sequence, shown with its most common DNA and genes. The authors' filters were not applied to this entry. This sample lists hundreds of thousands of distinct CDR3 sequences; over 35% were detected once. Around 9.3% of the sample comes from the top ten.

This clonotype turned up a few times. Its target antigen remains unknown. Base qualities are not at hand, and no much larger clone is one base apart. CDR1 and CDR2 are read off the germline V gene as SGHDT and YYEEEE. V has 4 bases trimmed and J has 5 bases trimmed; junction bases matching no gene number 13. Measured from the cysteine to the phenylalanine, the CDR3 is 17 residues long. Solely the CDR3 DNA is kept, with 51 bases framed from the first base. A patient counted as having stable Graves' hyperthyroidism if no progression to ophthalmopathy occurred over 18 months of follow-up. Hyperthyroidism patients were aged 18 to 65 years and newly diagnosed, with disease duration of less than 2 months. The study excluded patients with uncontrolled infections, other autoimmune diseases, pregnancy or lactation. Diagnoses relied on clinical symptoms, serum thyroxine and TRAb, thyroid ultrasound and orbital computed tomography. PBMCs were separated from 7.5 to 10 ml of fresh peripheral blood using Ficoll-Paque density gradient centrifugation. Trizol reagent was used to extract total RNA, and RNA quality was then checked on an Agilent 2100 Bioanalyzer.

The V gene is TRBV5-6 and the J gene is TRBJ1-5; 9 central bases correspond to TRBD1. The sample comprised blood. The TCR was taken from a man younger than 30 with Graves' hyperthyroidism. The CDR3 protein is CASSLEGGTGKYQPQHF. Here is the DNA: TGTGCCAGCAGCCTGGAGGGTGGGACAGGGAAATATCAGCCCCAGCATTTT.